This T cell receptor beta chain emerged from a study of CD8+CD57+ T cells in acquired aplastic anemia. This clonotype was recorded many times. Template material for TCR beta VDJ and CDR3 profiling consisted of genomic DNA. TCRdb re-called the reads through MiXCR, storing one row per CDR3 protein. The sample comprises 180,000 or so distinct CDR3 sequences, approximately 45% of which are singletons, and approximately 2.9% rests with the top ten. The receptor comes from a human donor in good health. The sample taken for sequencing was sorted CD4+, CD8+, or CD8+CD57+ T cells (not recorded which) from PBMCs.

The CDR3 DNA sequence: TGTGCCAGCAGCTGGACAGGGGGCGCCGGGGAGCTGTTTTTT. Translating gives CASSWTGGAGELFF. This chain uses TRBV7-3 with TRBJ2-2; TRBD1 aligns across 11 bases. This CDR3 is built from 14 residues. V shed 4 bases, J shed 6 bases, and the junction held 1 base outside the gene matches. CDR1 and CDR2 (germline): SGHTA, FQGTGA.